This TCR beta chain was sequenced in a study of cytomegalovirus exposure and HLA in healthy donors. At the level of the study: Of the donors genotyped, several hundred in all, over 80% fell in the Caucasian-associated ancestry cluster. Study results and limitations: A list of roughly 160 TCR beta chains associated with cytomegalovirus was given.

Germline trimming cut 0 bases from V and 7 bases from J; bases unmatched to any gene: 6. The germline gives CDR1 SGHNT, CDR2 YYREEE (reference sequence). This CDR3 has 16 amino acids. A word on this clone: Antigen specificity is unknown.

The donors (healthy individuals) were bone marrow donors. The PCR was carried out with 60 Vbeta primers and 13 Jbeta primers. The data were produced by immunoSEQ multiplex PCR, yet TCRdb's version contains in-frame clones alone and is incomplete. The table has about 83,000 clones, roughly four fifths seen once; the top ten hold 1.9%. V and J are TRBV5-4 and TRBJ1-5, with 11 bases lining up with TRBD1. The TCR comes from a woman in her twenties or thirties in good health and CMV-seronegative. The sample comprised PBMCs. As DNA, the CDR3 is TGTGCCAGCAGCTTGGGGGGGACAGGGGGAGGCCAGCCCCAGCATTTT. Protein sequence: CASSLGGTGGGQPQHF.